This T cell receptor beta chain derives from a study of T cell changes during pregnancy in multiple sclerosis. Method: immunoSEQ multiplex PCR; TCRdb's copy keeps in-frame clones and lacks some. This table has tens of thousands of clones, over 80% appearing once. The CDR3 has 14 amino acids. V was clipped by 0 bases and J by 9 bases, with 12 bases between them. Looked up from germline, CDR1 is WSHSY and CDR2 is SAAADI. The sequence came from a female donor with multiple sclerosis, enrolled in a pregnancy study. Sequencing used CD4+ T cells from peripheral blood mononuclear cells, obtained in the first trimester of pregnancy. J is TRBJ1-5 and V is TRBV10-2; TRBD1 is a possible D gene (6 bases). CDR3 loop: CASSESGADRPQHF. DNA for the CDR3: TGCGCCAGCAGTGAGTCGGGGGCGGACCGGCCCCAGCATTTT.